What follows are 14 T cell receptor beta chains derived from one specimen sequenced in a study of T cell responses to AZD1222 COVID-19 vaccine. Clones were read by immunoSEQ multiplex PCR, and TCRdb kept only the in-frame ones, dropping some. The profile shows approximately 150,000 clones, 86% of them singletons. This material consisted of peripheral blood, taken 28 days after the second AZD1222 dose. These receptors were taken from an adult who received the AZD1222 COVID-19 vaccine.

V usage is TRBV18 and J usage is TRBJ2-1; D tentatively reads TRBD1 or TRBD2 (5 bases each). The CDR3 runs 14 residues. The germline gives CDR1 KGHSH, CDR2 LQKENI. V was trimmed by 3 bases and J by 8 bases, leaving 14 bases between them. For the CDR3, the DNA is TGTGCCAGCTCACCGAGGGCCCTCAGGGATGAGCAGTTCTTC. This encodes CASSPRALRDEQFF.

The J gene is TRBJ2-7, the V gene TRBV5-1; the match to TRBD1 covers 8 bases. The V gene's germline CDR1 is SGHRS and CDR2 YFSETQ. The CDR3 contains 14 residues. The J segment lost 4 bases and the V segment lost 4 bases, leaving 7 bases of the junction unmatched. The chain's CDR3 is CASSGGTGLYEQYF. The CDR3 region has the DNA TGCGCCAGCAGCGGGGGGACAGGTCTTTACGAGCAGTACTTC.

This clone was counted once. The V and J genes are TRBV24-1 and TRBJ2-1; 10 bases map to TRBD1. The CDR3 is 16 residues long. Germline loops: CDR1 KGHDR, CDR2 SFDVKD. V lost 2 bases and J lost 6; bases outside the gene matches: 6. This CDR3 is CATSDSRTGGSNEQFF. As DNA, the CDR3 is TGTGCCACCAGTGATTCAAGGACAGGGGGGTCCAATGAGCAGTTCTTC.

The chain uses TRBV30 and TRBJ1-2, with D unresolved. Germline V gene sequence: CDR1 GTSNPN, CDR2 SVGIG (reference sequence). Trimming cost V 3 bases and J 4 bases, with 6 bases left between them. The CDR3 covers 11 residues. The CDR3 bases are TGTGCCTGGAGCTCCGTCTATGGCTACACCTTC. Translation gives CAWSSVYGYTF.

V and J are TRBV5-6 and TRBJ2-5, with D hard to call. Germline V gives CDR1 SGHDT, CDR2 YYEEEE. The CDR3 contains 13 residues. Between the trimmed V and J ends, which lost 1 base and 2 bases, there was a span of 6 bases. In DNA form, the CDR3 reads TGTGCCAGCAGCTTGTTCCTGCAAGAGACCCAGTACTTC. This translates into CASSLFLQETQYF.

This clone was observed a single time. The chain couples TRBV12-5 to TRBJ2-2, with D perhaps assigned TRBD1 or TRBD2 (6 bases each). CDR1 LGHNT and CDR2 FRNRAP come from the germline V gene. The length of the CDR3 is 13 residues. The CDR3 spells CGWGARNTGELFF. CDR3 nucleotides: TGTGGGTGGGGGGCGAGGAACACCGGGGAGCTGTTTTTT. The full variable domain, its missing parts supplied by reference TRBV12-5 and TRBJ2-2, is DARVTQTPRHKVTEMGQEVTMRCQPILGHNTVFWYRQTMMQGLELLAYFRNRAPLDDSGMPKDRFSAEMPDATLATLKIQPSEPRDSAVYFCGWGARNTGELFFGEGSRLTVL.

As for this clone: Distinct nucleotide sequences in the sample also encode this CDR3. The chain joins TRBV5-6 to TRBJ2-7, with D hard to call. Germline V gene lookup returns CDR1 SGHDT and CDR2 YYEEEE. The CDR3 length is 11 residues. V lost 1 base to trimming and J lost 4 bases, with 3 bases between them. The CDR3, as DNA: TGTGCCAGCAGCTTGTTTTACGAGCAGTACTTC. Its translation is CASSLFYEQYF.

This clone has only one observation. The chain combines TRBV10-2 with TRBJ2-7; weak D call: TRBD2 (5 bases). Trimming cost V 6 bases and J 3 bases, with 12 bases left between them. Germline CDR1 reads WSHSY; CDR2 reads SAAADI. The CDR3 covers 13 residues. CDR3 in DNA: TGCGCCAGCAGAAACGGAGGAGGCTACGAGCAGTACTTC. Protein: CASRNGGGYEQYF.

J is TRBJ2-1 and V is TRBV27; 14 positions match TRBD2. J was trimmed by 4 bases and V by 5 bases; bases with no gene match: 1. The CDR3 spans 15 residues. Germline V gene lookup returns CDR1 MNHEY and CDR2 SMNVEV (reference sequence). In nucleotides, the CDR3 is TGTGCCAGCAGTGGGACTAGCGGGGGTTACAATGAGCAGTTCTTC. The encoded protein is CASSGTSGGYNEQFF.

The chain uses TRBV6-1 and TRBJ2-7; D is perhaps TRBD1 or TRBD2 (7 bases each). V dropped 3 bases and J dropped 8 bases, with 14 bases sitting between them. The germline gives CDR1 MNHNS, CDR2 SASEGT. CDR3 length: 13 amino acids. In DNA, the CDR3 is TGTGCCAGCAGTGAGGGAGGGACAGCGAAGCAGTACTTC. It translates to CASSEGGTAKQYF.

J is TRBJ2-1 and V is TRBV21-1; the D call TRBD1 from the table was never checked on the DNA. TRBV21-1 is noted as a pseudogene. The length of the CDR3 is 12 residues. The CDR3 sequence: CASSKDRGEQFF. CDR3 coding DNA: TGTGCCAGCAGCAAGGACAGGGGGGAGCAGTTCTTC.

The chain combines TRBV6-5 with TRBJ1-6; weak D call: TRBD1 (5 bases). Germline CDR1 and CDR2: MNHEY and SVGAGI. V lost 2 bases and J lost 8, with 7 bases in between. The CDR3 length is 13 residues. The DNA for the CDR3 is TGTGCCAGCAGTTACATGGGGGATTCACCCCTCCACTTT. Its translation: CASSYMGDSPLHF.

CDR3 in amino acids: CASSQDLDPGGNEQFF. The CDR3 DNA reads TGTGCCAGCAGCCAAGATCTGGACCCCGGTGGGAATGAGCAGTTCTTC. The rearrangement links TRBV3-1 (or the pseudogene TRBV3-2) to TRBJ2-1; D call uncertain. V shed 0 bases and J shed 7 bases, with 16 bases lying between them. The V gene's germline CDR1 is LGHDT and CDR2 YNNKEL (reference sequence). The CDR3 contains 16 residues.

This chain connects TRBV7-9 to TRBJ1-5; no clear D. This CDR3 comprises 12 residues. The V gene's germline CDR1 is SEHNR and CDR2 FQNEAQ (reference sequence). Trimming took off 3 bases at V and 9 bases at J, with 9 bases between the two ends. The CDR3 is CASSFPSGPQHF. The CDR3, as DNA: TGTGCCAGCAGCTTCCCGTCCGGGCCCCAGCATTTT.